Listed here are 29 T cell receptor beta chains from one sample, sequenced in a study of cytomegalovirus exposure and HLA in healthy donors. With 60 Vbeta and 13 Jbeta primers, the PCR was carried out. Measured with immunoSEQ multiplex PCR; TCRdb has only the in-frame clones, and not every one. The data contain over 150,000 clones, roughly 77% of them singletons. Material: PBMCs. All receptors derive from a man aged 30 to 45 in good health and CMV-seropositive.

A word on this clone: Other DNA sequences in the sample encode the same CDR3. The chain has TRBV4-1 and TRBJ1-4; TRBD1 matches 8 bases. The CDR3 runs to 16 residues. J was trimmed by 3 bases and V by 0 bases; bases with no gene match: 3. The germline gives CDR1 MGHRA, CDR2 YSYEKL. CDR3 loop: CASSQDGRGPNEKLFF. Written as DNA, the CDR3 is TGCGCCAGCAGCCAAGATGGCAGGGGGCCTAATGAAAAACTGTTTTTT.

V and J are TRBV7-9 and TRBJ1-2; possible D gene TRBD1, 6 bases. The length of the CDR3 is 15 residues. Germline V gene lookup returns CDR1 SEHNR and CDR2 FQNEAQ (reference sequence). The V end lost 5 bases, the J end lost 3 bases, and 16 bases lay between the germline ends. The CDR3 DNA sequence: TGTGCCAGCAGCGGAAAGGGGGAACTCCACTATGGCTACACCTTC. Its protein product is CASSGKGELHYGYTF.

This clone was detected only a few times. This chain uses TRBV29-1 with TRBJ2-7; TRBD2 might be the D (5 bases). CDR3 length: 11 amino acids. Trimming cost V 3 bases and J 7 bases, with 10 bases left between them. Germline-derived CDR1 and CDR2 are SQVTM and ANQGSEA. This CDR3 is CSVDVSGEQYF. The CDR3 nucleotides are TGCAGCGTTGACGTTTCGGGGGAGCAGTACTTC.

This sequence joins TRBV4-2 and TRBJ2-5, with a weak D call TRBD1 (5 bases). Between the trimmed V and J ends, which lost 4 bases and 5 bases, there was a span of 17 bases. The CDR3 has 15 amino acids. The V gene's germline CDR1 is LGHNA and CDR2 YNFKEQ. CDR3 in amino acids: CASSREVQGRETQYF. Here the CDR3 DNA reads TGTGCCAGCAGCCGAGAGGTCCAGGGTCGGGAGACCCAGTACTTC.

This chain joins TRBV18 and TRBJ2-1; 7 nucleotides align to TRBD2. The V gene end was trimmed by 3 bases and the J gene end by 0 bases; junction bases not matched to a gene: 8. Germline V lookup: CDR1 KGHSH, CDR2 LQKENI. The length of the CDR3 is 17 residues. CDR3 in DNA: TGTGCCAGCTCACCTAGAGCGGGGTCTAGCTCCTACAATGAGCAGTTCTTC. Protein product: CASSPRAGSSSYNEQFF.

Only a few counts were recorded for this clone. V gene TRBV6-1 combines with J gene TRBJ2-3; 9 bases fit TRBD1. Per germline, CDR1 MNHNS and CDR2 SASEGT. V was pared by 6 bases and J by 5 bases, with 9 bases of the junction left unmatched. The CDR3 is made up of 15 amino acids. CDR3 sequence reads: CASRVTGTGLDTQYF. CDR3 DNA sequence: TGTGCCAGCAGGGTAACCGGGACAGGGTTAGATACGCAGTATTTT.

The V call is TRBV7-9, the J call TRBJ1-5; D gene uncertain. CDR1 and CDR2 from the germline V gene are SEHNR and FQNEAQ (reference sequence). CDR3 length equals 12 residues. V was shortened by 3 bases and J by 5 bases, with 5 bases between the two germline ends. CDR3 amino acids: CASSFGDQPQHF. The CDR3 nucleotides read TGTGCCAGCAGCTTCGGGGATCAGCCCCAGCATTTT. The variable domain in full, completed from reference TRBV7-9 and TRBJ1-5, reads DTGVSQNPRHKITKRGQNVTFRCDPISEHNRLYWYRQTLGQGPEFLTYFQNEAQLEKSRLLSDRFSAERPKGSFSTLEIQRTEQGDSAMYLCASSFGDQPQHFGDGTRLSIL.

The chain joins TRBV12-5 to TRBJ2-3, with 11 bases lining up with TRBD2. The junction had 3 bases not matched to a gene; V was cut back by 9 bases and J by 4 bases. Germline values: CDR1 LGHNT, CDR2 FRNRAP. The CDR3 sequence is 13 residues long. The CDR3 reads CASLTSGADTQYF. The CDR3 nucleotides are TGTGCTAGCTTGACTAGCGGGGCAGATACGCAGTATTTT.

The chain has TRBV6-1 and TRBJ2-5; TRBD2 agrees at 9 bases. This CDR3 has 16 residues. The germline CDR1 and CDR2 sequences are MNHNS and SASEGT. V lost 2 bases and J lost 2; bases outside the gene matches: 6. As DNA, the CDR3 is TGTGCCAGCAGTGAAATGGCGGGGGGGCAGCAAGAGACCCAGTACTTC. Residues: CASSEMAGGQQETQYF.

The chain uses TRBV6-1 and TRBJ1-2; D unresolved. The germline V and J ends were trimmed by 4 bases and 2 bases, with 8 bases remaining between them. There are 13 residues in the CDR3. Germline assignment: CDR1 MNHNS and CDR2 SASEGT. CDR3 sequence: CASSARGNYGYTF. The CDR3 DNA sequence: TGTGCCAGCAGTGCCCGCGGGAACTATGGCTACACCTTC.

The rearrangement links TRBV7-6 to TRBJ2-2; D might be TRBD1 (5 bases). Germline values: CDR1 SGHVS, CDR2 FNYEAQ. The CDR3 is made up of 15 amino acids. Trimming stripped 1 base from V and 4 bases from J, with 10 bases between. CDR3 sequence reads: CASSLEGHGTGELFF. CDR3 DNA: TGTGCCAGCAGCTTAGAGGGGCACGGCACCGGGGAGCTGTTTTTT.

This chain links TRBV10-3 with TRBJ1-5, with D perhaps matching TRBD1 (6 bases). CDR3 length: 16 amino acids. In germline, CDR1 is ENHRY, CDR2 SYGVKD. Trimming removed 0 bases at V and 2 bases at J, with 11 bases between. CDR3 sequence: CAISESGGLGNQPQHF. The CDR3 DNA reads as TGTGCCATCAGTGAGTCAGGGGGTCTGGGCAATCAGCCCCAGCATTTT.

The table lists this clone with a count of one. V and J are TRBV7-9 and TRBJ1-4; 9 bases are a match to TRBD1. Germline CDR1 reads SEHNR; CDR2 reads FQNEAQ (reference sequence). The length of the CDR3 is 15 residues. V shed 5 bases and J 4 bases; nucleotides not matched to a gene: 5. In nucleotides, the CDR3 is TGTGCCAGCAGCCCGGGACAGGGCAATAATGAAAAACTGTTTTTT. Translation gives CASSPGQGNNEKLFF.

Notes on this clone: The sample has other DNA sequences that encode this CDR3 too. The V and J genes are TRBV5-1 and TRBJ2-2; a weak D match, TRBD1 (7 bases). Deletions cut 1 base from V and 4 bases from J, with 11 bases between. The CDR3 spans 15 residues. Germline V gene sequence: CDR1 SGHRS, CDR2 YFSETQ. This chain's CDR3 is CASSLSQGGTGELFF. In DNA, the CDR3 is TGCGCCAGCAGCTTGTCGCAGGGGGGCACCGGGGAGCTGTTTTTT.

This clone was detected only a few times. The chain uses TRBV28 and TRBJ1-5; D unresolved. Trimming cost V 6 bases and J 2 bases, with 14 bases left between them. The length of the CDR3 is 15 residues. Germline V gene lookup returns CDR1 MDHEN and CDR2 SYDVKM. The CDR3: CASSPGRGGNQPQHF. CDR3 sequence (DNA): TGTGCCAGCAGCCCCGGGCGGGGAGGCAATCAGCCCCAGCATTTT.

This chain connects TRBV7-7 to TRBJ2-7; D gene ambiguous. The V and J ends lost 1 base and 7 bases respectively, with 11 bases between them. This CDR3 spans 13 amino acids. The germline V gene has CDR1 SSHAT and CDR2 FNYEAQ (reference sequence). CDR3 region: CASSLGYFGEQYF. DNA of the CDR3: TGTGCCAGCAGCTTAGGCTACTTCGGGGAGCAGTACTTC. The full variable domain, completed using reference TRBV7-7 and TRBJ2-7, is GAGVSQSPRYKVTKRGQDVTLRCDPISSHATLYWYQQALGQGPEFLTYFNYEAQPDKSGLPSDRFSAERPEGSISTLTIQRTEQRDSAMYRCASSLGYFGEQYFGPGTRLTVT.

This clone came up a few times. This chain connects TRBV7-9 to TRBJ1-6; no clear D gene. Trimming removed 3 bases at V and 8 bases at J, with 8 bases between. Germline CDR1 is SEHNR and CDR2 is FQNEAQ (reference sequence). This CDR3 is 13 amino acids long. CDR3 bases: TGTGCCAGCAGCTTCGGGATAGATTCACCCCTCCACTTT. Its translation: CASSFGIDSPLHF.

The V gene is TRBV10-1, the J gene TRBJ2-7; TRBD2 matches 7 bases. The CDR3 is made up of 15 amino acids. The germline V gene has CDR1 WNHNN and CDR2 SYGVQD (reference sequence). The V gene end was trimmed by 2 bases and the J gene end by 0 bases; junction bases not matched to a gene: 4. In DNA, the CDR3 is TGCGCCAGCAGTGAGCGGGGGGACCCCTCCTACGAGCAGTACTTC. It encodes CASSERGDPSYEQYF.

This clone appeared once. As DNA, the CDR3 is TGTGCCATCAGTGAGTCGACACGGGGGGGACCAGATACGCAGTATTTT. Translation gives CAISESTRGGPDTQYF. The chain carries TRBV10-3 and TRBJ2-3; 8 positions agree with TRBD2. The CDR3 consists of 16 residues. With V trimmed by 0 bases and J by 4 bases, 6 bases remained unmatched. Germline V gene lookup returns CDR1 ENHRY and CDR2 SYGVKD.

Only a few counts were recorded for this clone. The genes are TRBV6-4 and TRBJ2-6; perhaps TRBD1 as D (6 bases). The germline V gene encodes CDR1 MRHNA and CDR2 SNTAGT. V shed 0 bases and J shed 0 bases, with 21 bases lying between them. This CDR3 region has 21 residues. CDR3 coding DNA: TGTGCCAGCAGTGACTCGAGTCGCAGGGGCCATTCTAACTCTGGGGCCAACGTCCTGACTTTC. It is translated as CASSDSSRRGHSNSGANVLTF.

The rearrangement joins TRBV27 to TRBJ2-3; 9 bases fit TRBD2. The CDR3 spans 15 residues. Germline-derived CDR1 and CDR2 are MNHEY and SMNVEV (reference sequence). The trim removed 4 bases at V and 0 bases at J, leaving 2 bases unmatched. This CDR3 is CASSSLAGSTDTQYF. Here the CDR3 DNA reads TGTGCCAGCAGTTCTCTAGCGGGGAGCACAGATACGCAGTATTTT.

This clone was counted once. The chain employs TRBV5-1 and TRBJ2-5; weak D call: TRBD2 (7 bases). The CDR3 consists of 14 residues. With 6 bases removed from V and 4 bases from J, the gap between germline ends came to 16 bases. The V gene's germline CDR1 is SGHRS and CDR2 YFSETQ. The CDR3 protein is CASKGDYRTETQYF. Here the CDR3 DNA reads TGCGCCAGCAAGGGGGACTACCGCACAGAGACCCAGTACTTC.

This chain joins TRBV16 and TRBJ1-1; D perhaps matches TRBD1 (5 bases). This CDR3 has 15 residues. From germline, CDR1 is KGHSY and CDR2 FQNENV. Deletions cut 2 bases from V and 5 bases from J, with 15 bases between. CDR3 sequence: CASSQPGLGGTEAFF. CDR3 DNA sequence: TGTGCCAGCAGCCAACCGGGTCTGGGGGGAACTGAAGCTTTCTTT.

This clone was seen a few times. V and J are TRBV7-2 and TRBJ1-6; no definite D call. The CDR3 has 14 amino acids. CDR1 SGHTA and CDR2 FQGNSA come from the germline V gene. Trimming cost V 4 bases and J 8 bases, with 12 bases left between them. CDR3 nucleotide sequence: TGTGCCAGCAGCTATTCGGGAAATGATTCACCCCTCCACTTT. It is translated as CASSYSGNDSPLHF.

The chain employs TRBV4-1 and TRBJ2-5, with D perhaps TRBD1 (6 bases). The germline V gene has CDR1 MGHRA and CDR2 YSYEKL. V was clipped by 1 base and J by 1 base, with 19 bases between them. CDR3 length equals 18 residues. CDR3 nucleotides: TGCGCCAGCAGCCAAGCTCCTCCCTGGGGCAGGGGCCAAGAGACCCAGTACTTC. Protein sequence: CASSQAPPWGRGQETQYF.

In DNA form, the CDR3 reads TGTGCCAGCAAACCAGGGGGACCCTACGAGCAGTACTTC. It yields the protein CASKPGGPYEQYF. The chain carries TRBV28 and TRBJ2-7; 7 bases match TRBD1. The CDR3 is made up of 13 amino acids. J lost 2 bases, V lost 7 bases, and 5 bases had no gene match. Germline V CDR1 and CDR2: MDHEN, SYDVKM.

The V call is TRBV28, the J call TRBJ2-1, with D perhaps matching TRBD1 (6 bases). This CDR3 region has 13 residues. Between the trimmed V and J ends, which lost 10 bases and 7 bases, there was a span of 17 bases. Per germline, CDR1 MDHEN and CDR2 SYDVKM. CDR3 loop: CATEQGTANEQFF. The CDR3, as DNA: TGTGCCACCGAACAGGGAACAGCGAATGAGCAGTTCTTC.

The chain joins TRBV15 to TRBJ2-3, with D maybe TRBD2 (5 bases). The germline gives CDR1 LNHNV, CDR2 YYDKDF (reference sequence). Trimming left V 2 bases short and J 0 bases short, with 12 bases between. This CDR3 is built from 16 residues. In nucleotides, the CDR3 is TGTGCCACCAGCAGAAGAGGAGGCATAAGCACAGATACGCAGTATTTT. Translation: CATSRRGGISTDTQYF.

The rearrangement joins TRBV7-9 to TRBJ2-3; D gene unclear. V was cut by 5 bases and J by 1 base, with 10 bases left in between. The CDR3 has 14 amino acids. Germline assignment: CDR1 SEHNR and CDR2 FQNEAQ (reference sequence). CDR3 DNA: TGTGCCAGCAGCCCAAATGTAGGCACAGATACGCAGTATTTT. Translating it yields CASSPNVGTDTQYF.